This T cell receptor beta chain stems from a study of T cell changes during pregnancy in multiple sclerosis. Here immunoSEQ multiplex PCR was the method, and the copy in TCRdb shows in-frame clones only, minus some. The data hold under 40,000 clones, with 92% observed a single time. V lost 6 bases and J lost 2, with 13 bases in between. The germline gives CDR1 KGHSH, CDR2 LQKENI. This CDR3 is built from 15 residues. The chain recombines TRBV18 with TRBJ2-2; D possibly corresponds to TRBD1 (5 bases). The input for sequencing was CD4+ T cells from peripheral blood mononuclear cells, taken in the third trimester of pregnancy. The clonotype comes from a female donor in good health, enrolled as a control in a pregnancy study. This CDR3 is CASSLQGSNTGELFF. CDR3 in DNA: TGTGCCAGCTCCCTCCAGGGTTCAAACACCGGGGAGCTGTTTTTT.